The 17 T cell receptor beta chains reported below all come from one sample, sequenced in a study of CDR3 diversity in severe acne. TCRdb redid the calling of the PCR reads with MiXCR, one entry per CDR3 protein. This repertoire shows more than 70,000 distinct CDR3 sequences, about half found once; its top ten account for around 10%. What was sequenced was blood. The receptor set was obtained from a male donor with severe acne vulgaris.

This clonotype has only one observation. This chain links TRBV10-2 with TRBJ1-1; 7 bases line up with TRBD1. Germline V CDR1 and CDR2: WSHSY, SAAADI. V dropped 7 bases and J dropped 4; count of bases not matched to a gene: 9. The CDR3 covers 14 residues. CDR3 in DNA: TGCGCCAGCAATAGACAGGGCGTGGGCACTGAAGCTTTCTTT. It specifies CASNRQGVGTEAFF.

The V call is TRBV27, the J call TRBJ2-1, with D maybe TRBD2 (6 bases). With 7 bases removed from V and 4 bases from J, the gap between germline ends came to 11 bases. This CDR3 has 13 amino acids. Germline V lookup: CDR1 MNHEY, CDR2 SMNVEV (reference sequence). CDR3 bases: TGTGCCAGCAATCGACGGGGGTACAATGAGCAGTTCTTC. Translating it yields CASNRRGYNEQFF.

This clonotype has ten or more counts. The chain carries TRBV24-1 and TRBJ2-3; 8 bases fit TRBD1. The germline V gene has CDR1 KGHDR and CDR2 SFDVKD. This CDR3 contains 17 residues. The V gene end was trimmed by 3 bases and the J gene end by 2 bases; junction bases not matched to a gene: 9. The CDR3 nucleotides are TGTGCCACCAGTGATCCTGCGACAGGGGTGTTCACAGATACGCAGTATTTT. It specifies CATSDPATGVFTDTQYF.

The chain is built from TRBV20-1 and TRBJ1-5; D gene uncertain. The length of the CDR3 is 10 residues. Germline V lookup: CDR1 DFQATT, CDR2 SNEGSKA (reference sequence). The germline V and J ends were trimmed by 1 base and 12 bases, with 7 bases remaining between them. The CDR3 nucleotides read TGCAGTGCTAGAGGGGCGTACCAGCATTTT. Protein sequence: CSARGAYQHF.

The gene calls are TRBV30 and TRBJ1-2; TRBD1 matches at 7 bases. The germline CDR1 and CDR2 sequences are GTSNPN and SVGIG (reference sequence). V shed 2 bases and J 6 bases; nucleotides not matched to a gene: 12. This CDR3 comprises 15 residues. The CDR3 bases are TGTGCCTGGAGTTCACCGGGGCAGGGGGGCCATGGCTACACCTTC. It translates to CAWSSPGQGGHGYTF. The variable domain in full, with the rest retrieved from reference TRBV30 and TRBJ1-2, is SQTIHQWPATLVQPVGSPLSLECTVEGTSNPNLYWYRQAAGRGLQLLFYSVGIGQISSEVPQNLSASRPQDRQFILSSKKLLLSDSGFYLCAWSSPGQGGHGYTFGSGTRLTVV.

This clonotype was recorded many times. V gene TRBV6-4 combines with J gene TRBJ2-3; 11 nucleotides match TRBD1. Losses at the gene ends were 6 bases for V and 5 bases for J; bases not matched to a gene: 4. Germline V lookup: CDR1 MRHNA, CDR2 SNTAGT. The CDR3 loop spans 14 amino acids. The CDR3 DNA reads as TGTGCCAGCAGCCCGGGACAGGGGGGAGATACGCAGTATTTT. This codes for CASSPGQGGDTQYF.

J is TRBJ2-3 and V is TRBV9, with 10 positions matching TRBD2. Unmatched junction bases numbered 8, after V lost 4 bases and J lost 6 bases. The CDR3 is made up of 15 amino acids. Germline CDR1 is SGDLS and CDR2 is YYNGEE. The DNA of the CDR3 is TGTGCCAGCAGCCGCGGCGCTAGCGGGAGCGATACGCAGTATTTT. Translated, it gives CASSRGASGSDTQYF. Looking up the rest from reference TRBV9 and TRBJ2-3 gives the full variable domain: DSGVTQTPKHLITATGQRVTLRCSPRSGDLSVYWYQQSLDQGLQFLIQYYNGEERAKGNILERFSAQQFPDLHSELNLSSLELGDSALYFCASSRGASGSDTQYFGPGTRLTVL.

By sample fraction, this clonotype is medium-sized (0.01 to 0.1%). The J gene is TRBJ1-4, the V gene TRBV25-1; D ambiguous. CDR3 size: 15 residues. Per the germline V gene, CDR1 is MGHDK and CDR2 is SYGVNS. With 3 bases removed from V and 4 bases from J, the gap between germline ends came to 12 bases. DNA for the CDR3: TGTGCCAGCAGTGATATGGGGATTGGTAATGAAAAACTGTTTTTT. Translating it yields CASSDMGIGNEKLFF.

This chain joins TRBV5-1 and TRBJ2-7, with a tentative D call TRBD2 (5 bases). The V end was cut by 1 base, the J end by 1 base, with 6 bases between. The CDR3 loop spans 13 amino acids. CDR1 is SGHRS and CDR2 is YFSETQ in the germline V gene. The CDR3 nucleotides are TGCGCCAGCAGCTTGCGAGGGTCCTACGAGCAGTACGTC. Residues: CASSLRGSYEQYV.

This clonotype showed up many times. The chain uses TRBV20-1 and TRBJ2-4; D is perhaps TRBD2 (5 bases). CDR1 and CDR2 from the germline V gene are DFQATT and SNEGSKA (reference sequence). V lost 7 bases, J lost 6 bases, and 10 bases lay in between. This CDR3 spans 11 amino acids. This CDR3 reads CSVPAGNIQYF. CDR3 coding DNA: TGCAGTGTTCCCGCGGGAAACATTCAGTACTTC.

This clonotype has ten or more counts. This chain joins TRBV7-6 and TRBJ2-1; unclear D gene. The CDR3 consists of 14 residues. The germline gives CDR1 SGHVS, CDR2 FNYEAQ. Trimming removed 1 base at V and 5 bases at J, with 9 bases between. The CDR3 DNA is TGTGCCAGCAGCTTAGGCGGCGCCGACAATGAGCAGTTCTTC. It encodes CASSLGGADNEQFF.

V is TRBV25-1 and J is TRBJ1-1; no clear D gene. The CDR3 is 14 amino acids. Germline values: CDR1 MGHDK, CDR2 SYGVNS. V was trimmed by 4 bases and J by 4 bases, leaving 13 bases between them. The CDR3 nucleotides read TGTGCCAGCAGTGTGGGGTTTTGGTCCACTGAAGCTTTCTTT. Protein sequence: CASSVGFWSTEAFF.

In its sample, this clonotype is medium-sized (0.01 to 0.1%). The J gene is TRBJ1-1, the V gene TRBV2, with D tentatively TRBD1 (6 bases). V was trimmed by 8 bases and J by 0 bases, leaving 10 bases between them. The CDR3 is 13 residues long. Germline values: CDR1 SNHLY, CDR2 FYNNEI. This CDR3 reads CASRDNLNTEAFF. CDR3 nucleotides: TGTGCCAGCCGGGACAACTTGAACACTGAAGCTTTCTTT.

V usage is TRBV20-1 and J usage is TRBJ2-7; TRBD1 matches 7 bases. The ends lost 6 bases at V and 2 bases at J; junction bases unmatched: 7. Per germline, CDR1 DFQATT and CDR2 SNEGSKA (reference sequence). The CDR3 runs to 13 residues. The CDR3 bases are TGCAGTGCAACCTGGGACAGAGCCTACGAGCAGTACTTC. Its protein product is CSATWDRAYEQYF.

The rearrangement joins TRBV7-9 to TRBJ2-7; D ambiguous. Germline V gene sequence: CDR1 SEHNR, CDR2 FQNEAQ (reference sequence). The V end was cut by 5 bases, the J end by 3 bases, with 11 bases between. The CDR3 consists of 13 residues. CDR3 sequence reads: CASSPAQSYEQYF. The CDR3 bases are TGTGCCAGCAGCCCCGCCCAAAGCTACGAGCAGTACTTC.

In its sample, this clonotype was seen a few times. The chain uses TRBV10-1 and TRBJ1-1; D gene uncertain. The germline gives CDR1 WNHNN, CDR2 SYGVQD (reference sequence). The CDR3 has 13 amino acids. The V end was cut by 3 bases, the J end by 4 bases, with 9 bases between. The CDR3 DNA is TGCGCCAGCAGTGACCTGGGGAGCACTGAAGCTTTCTTT. Residues: CASSDLGSTEAFF.

This clonotype has more than one count but fewer than ten. The chain recombines TRBV27 with TRBJ2-7; TRBD2 might be the D (5 bases). V dropped 4 bases and J dropped 5 bases, with 12 bases sitting between them. The CDR3 is 13 amino acids. Germline CDR1 MNHEY, CDR2 SMNVEV (reference sequence). The CDR3: CASSSPTSNEQYV. The CDR3 region has the DNA TGTGCCAGCAGTTCACCTACTAGTAACGAGCAGTACGTC.